Each of the 6 T cell receptor beta chains below was sequenced from the same sample in a study of CD8+ T cells in alopecia areata. cDNA reverse transcribed from extracted RNA served as the sequencing template. TCRdb keeps only in-frame clones here, not all; method: immunoSEQ multiplex PCR. The sample records fewer than 250,000 clones, approximately 52% being singletons. This material consisted of CD4+ T cells sorted from blood, taken at week 0. These receptors originate from a human donor with alopecia areata.

This clone was detected only a few times. The chain employs TRBV7-2 and TRBJ2-7; D unresolved. V shed 4 bases and J shed 0 bases, with 4 bases lying between them. This CDR3 region has 12 residues. Germline CDR1 SGHTA, CDR2 FQGNSA. The CDR3 sequence is CASSSSSYEQYF. The CDR3 DNA is TGTGCCAGCAGCTCGAGCTCCTACGAGCAGTACTTC.

The chain links TRBV5-1 to TRBJ2-1, with D unclear. This CDR3 contains 14 residues. Germline values: CDR1 SGHRS, CDR2 YFSETQ. Trimming shortened V by 4 bases and J by 5 bases, and 13 bases separated the two germline ends. For the CDR3, the DNA is TGCGCCAGCAGCCCACAATCGGGTAACAATGAGCAGTTCTTC. It is translated as CASSPQSGNNEQFF.

The chain is built from TRBV29-1 and TRBJ2-5, with a weak D call TRBD2 (5 bases). The CDR3 length is 12 residues. Germline V CDR1 and CDR2: SQVTM, ANQGSEA. The ends were cut back, 8 bases at V and 9 bases at J, with 19 bases in the middle. This CDR3 is CSLSTGNKAQYF. In DNA form, the CDR3 reads TGCAGCCTCTCGACCGGGAATAAGGCCCAGTACTTC.

The chain recombines TRBV18 with TRBJ2-7; 8 bases align to TRBD2. The J segment lost 0 bases and the V segment lost 3 bases, leaving 7 bases of the junction unmatched. The CDR3 totals 16 residues. CDR1 is KGHSH and CDR2 is LQKENI in the germline V gene. CDR3 sequence (DNA): TGTGCCAGCTCACCTCTGGGAACTAGCGGCTCCTACGAGCAGTACTTC. Translation gives CASSPLGTSGSYEQYF. The variable domain in full, completed from reference TRBV18 and TRBJ2-7, reads NAGVMQNPRHLVRRRGQEARLRCSPMKGHSHVYWYRQLPEEGLKFMVYLQKENIIDESGMPKERFSAEFPKEGPSILRIQQVVRGDSAAYFCASSPLGTSGSYEQYFGPGTRLTVT.

This clone occurred a few times. The chain has TRBV4-1 and TRBJ2-1; 7 positions agree with TRBD1. CDR3 length equals 13 residues. Germline values: CDR1 MGHRA, CDR2 YSYEKL. V dropped 2 bases and J dropped 10; count of bases not matched to a gene: 5. The CDR3 DNA sequence: TGCGCCAGCAGCCAATCGGACAGGAGAGAGCAGTTCTTC. Amino acid sequence: CASSQSDRREQFF.

About this clone: The identical CDR3 is also encoded by other nucleotide sequences in the sample. CDR3 DNA: TGTGCCAGCAGACCCGACAGGGGACGCAATCAGCCCCAGCATTTT. Translating it yields CASRPDRGRNQPQHF. The rearrangement links TRBV6-5 to TRBJ1-5; 8 nucleotides match TRBD1. The CDR3 runs to 15 residues. Looked up from germline, CDR1 is MNHEY and CDR2 is SVGAGI. The V and J ends lost 6 bases and 2 bases, in that order; junction bases with no gene match: 6.